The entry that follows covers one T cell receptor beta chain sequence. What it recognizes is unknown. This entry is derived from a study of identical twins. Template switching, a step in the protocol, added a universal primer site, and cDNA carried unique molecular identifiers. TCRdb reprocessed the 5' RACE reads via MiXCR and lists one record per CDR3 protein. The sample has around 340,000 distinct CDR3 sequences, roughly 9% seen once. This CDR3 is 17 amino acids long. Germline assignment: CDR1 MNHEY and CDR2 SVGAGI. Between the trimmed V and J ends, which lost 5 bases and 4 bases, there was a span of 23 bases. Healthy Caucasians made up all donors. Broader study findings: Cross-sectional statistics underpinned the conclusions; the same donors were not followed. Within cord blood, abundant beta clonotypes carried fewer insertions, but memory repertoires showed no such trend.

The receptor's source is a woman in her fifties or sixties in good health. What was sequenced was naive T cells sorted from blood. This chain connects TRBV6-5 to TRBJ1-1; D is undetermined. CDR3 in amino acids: CASSHDPLVGRTTEAFF. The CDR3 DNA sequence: TGTGCCAGCAGTCACGACCCCTTAGTAGGCCGTACCACTGAAGCTTTCTTT.